Listed below are T cell receptor beta chains from one sample, sequenced in a study of blood T cells in healthy people across ages. Each CDR3 protein is one row after TCRdb ran MiXCR on the 5' RACE reads. Of hundreds of thousands of distinct CDR3 sequences in the sample, nearly 60% were seen once. Sequencing was carried out using blood. Receptor source: a man under 40 in good health. CDR3s include the opening cysteine and the closing phenylalanine or tryptophan. The D gene is left open where the match is weak. Only part of the rows carry a size: once, few, many, or a class if the clone is expanded.

size: -; J: TRBJ1-2; D: TRBD1; V: TRBV10-3; CDR3: CAISETGGNFYTF; DNA: TGTGCCATCAGTGAAACAGGGGGGAATTTTTACACCTTC
size: once; J: TRBJ2-3; D: -; V: TRBV28; CDR3: CASSLMTDTDTQYF; DNA: TGTGCCAGCAGTTTAATGACAGACACAGATACGCAGTATTTT
size: -; J: TRBJ2-7; D: TRBD2; V: TRBV7-2; CDR3: CASSLSRGAYEQYF; DNA: TGTGCCAGCAGCTTATCACGGGGGGCCTACGAGCAGTACTTC
size: -; J: TRBJ2-5; D: -; V: TRBV6-5; CDR3: CASSYLWEQYF; DNA: TGTGCCAGCAGTTATCTTTGGGAGCAGTACTTC
size: few; J: TRBJ2-7; D: -; V: TRBV20-1; CDR3: CSASGGPSRYEQYF; DNA: TGCAGTGCTAGTGGGGGGCCTTCGCGGTACGAGCAGTACTTC
size: -; J: TRBJ1-1; D: -; V: TRBV6-5; CDR3: CASSYVQMNTEAFF; DNA: TGTGCCAGCAGTTACGTACAGATGAACACTGAAGCTTTCTTT
size: -; J: TRBJ2-5; D: TRBD2; V: TRBV11-2; CDR3: CASSFLAGRETQHF; DNA: TGTGCCAGCAGCTTTTTGGCAGGGCGGGAGACCCAGCACTTC
size: -; J: TRBJ2-5; D: -; V: TRBV20-1; CDR3: CSARSLQTQYF; DNA: TGCAGTGCTAGGAGTTTGCAGACCCAGTACTTC
size: -; J: TRBJ2-5; D: -; V: TRBV27; CDR3: CASSWEGEETQYF; DNA: TGTGCCAGCAGTTGGGAAGGGGAAGAGACCCAGTACTTC
size: -; J: TRBJ1-2; D: -; V: TRBV20-1; CDR3: CRAQGYGYTF; DNA: TGCAGGGCACAGGGCTATGGCTACACCTTC
size: few; J: TRBJ1-2; D: -; V: TRBV9; CDR3: CASSAPGQGMNYGYTF; DNA: TGTGCCAGCAGCGCTCCGGGGCAGGGAATGAACTATGGCTACACCTTC
size: -; J: TRBJ1-6; D: -; V: TRBV29-1; CDR3: CSVGEGGNSPLHF; DNA: TGCAGCGTTGGGGAAGGAGGGAATTCACCCCTCCACTTT
size: few; J: TRBJ2-7; D: TRBD2; V: TRBV6-2/TRBV6-3; CDR3: CASSPLAGGGNEQYF; DNA: TGTGCCAGCAGCCCCCTAGCGGGAGGAGGCAACGAGCAGTACTTC
size: few; J: TRBJ1-2; D: TRBD1; V: TRBV7-2; CDR3: CASSLVSAGGYGYTF; DNA: TGTGCCAGCAGCTTAGTTTCGGCAGGGGGGTATGGCTACACCTTC
size: -; J: TRBJ1-1; D: TRBD1; V: TRBV7-6; CDR3: CASSIGQGMNTEAFF; DNA: TGTGCCAGCAGTATTGGACAGGGGATGAACACTGAAGCTTTCTTT
size: -; J: TRBJ2-5; D: -; V: TRBV15; CDR3: CATSLTEGGGTQYF; DNA: TGTGCCACCAGCCTCACCGAAGGGGGGGGGACCCAGTACTTC
size: once; J: TRBJ1-5; D: TRBD1; V: TRBV15; CDR3: CATQTGAPTYSNQPQHF; DNA: TGTGCCACCCAGACAGGGGCTCCCACCTATAGCAATCAGCCCCAGCATTTT
size: -; J: TRBJ2-3; D: -; V: TRBV2; CDR3: CASSGTQGQDTQYF; DNA: TGTGCCAGCAGTGGGACACAGGGACAAGATACGCAGTATTTT
size: -; J: TRBJ1-1; D: -; V: TRBV20-1; CDR3: CSARVADIMNTEAFF; DNA: TGCAGTGCTAGAGTCGCGGACATAATGAACACTGAAGCTTTCTTT
size: few; J: TRBJ2-5; D: -; V: TRBV3-1; CDR3: CASSQDLERKETQYF; DNA: TGTGCCAGCAGCCAAGATCTTGAGCGGAAAGAGACCCAGTACTTC
size: -; J: TRBJ1-1; D: TRBD1; V: TRBV29-1; CDR3: CSVGGQGGARDTEAFF; DNA: TGCAGCGTTGGAGGACAGGGTGGGGCCAGGGACACTGAAGCTTTCTTT
size: -; J: TRBJ1-1; D: TRBD1; V: TRBV27; CDR3: CASSSLTGGTARNTEAFF; DNA: TGTGCCAGCAGTTCGCTGACAGGGGGCACGGCTAGAAACACTGAAGCTTTCTTT
size: -; J: TRBJ2-7; D: TRBD2; V: TRBV5-5; CDR3: CASSLLAGRKYEQYF; DNA: TGTGCCAGCAGCTTATTAGCGGGACGGAAGTACGAGCAGTACTTC
size: -; J: TRBJ1-5; D: -; V: TRBV5-5; CDR3: CASSLYYRGNQPQHF; DNA: TGTGCCAGCAGCTTGTACTACCGGGGCAATCAGCCCCAGCATTTT
size: few; J: TRBJ1-4; D: -; V: TRBV10-1; CDR3: CASSEVGREKLFF; DNA: TGCGCCAGCAGTGAAGTAGGGCGCGAAAAACTGTTTTTT
size: many; J: TRBJ2-3; D: -; V: TRBV12-3/TRBV12-4; CDR3: CASSLGGRLLYF; DNA: TGTGCCAGCAGTTTAGGTGGGCGGCTATTGTATTTT
size: -; J: TRBJ2-2; D: -; V: TRBV28; CDR3: CASSLGGRRFEELFF; DNA: TGTGCCAGCAGTTTAGGCGGCAGGCGTTTCGAGGAGCTGTTTTTT
size: -; J: TRBJ2-1; D: -; V: TRBV4-2; CDR3: CASSQEHRGNEQFF; DNA: TGTGCCAGCAGCCAAGAACACCGGGGCAATGAGCAGTTCTTC
size: -; J: TRBJ1-5; D: -; V: TRBV21-1; CDR3: CASSKVGRPISNQPQHF; DNA: TGTGCCAGCAGCAAAGTGGGAAGGCCAATTAGCAATCAGCCCCAGCATTTT
size: -; J: TRBJ2-1; D: TRBD1; V: TRBV20-1; CDR3: CSAINRDRSGGEQFF; DNA: TGCAGTGCTATCAACCGGGACAGGTCAGGAGGGGAGCAGTTCTTC
size: -; J: TRBJ2-5; D: TRBD2; V: TRBV27; CDR3: CASSLSGRALSRQETQYF; DNA: TGTGCCAGCAGTTTGAGCGGGAGGGCCCTCTCGCGACAAGAGACCCAGTACTTC
size: few; J: TRBJ2-7; D: TRBD1; V: TRBV7-9; CDR3: CASSLEGAGSYEQYF; DNA: TGTGCCAGCAGCTTAGAGGGGGCAGGATCCTACGAGCAGTACTTC
size: -; J: TRBJ2-3; D: TRBD2; V: TRBV7-2; CDR3: CASSLGPIAGGADTQYF; DNA: TGTGCCAGCAGCTTAGGTCCGATAGCGGGAGGGGCAGATACGCAGTATTTT
size: few; J: TRBJ2-7; D: -; V: TRBV29-1; CDR3: CSVPDGGDEQYF; DNA: TGCAGCGTTCCCGATGGTGGAGACGAGCAGTACTTC
size: -; J: TRBJ2-7; D: -; V: TRBV30; CDR3: CAWSETGGSYEQYF; DNA: TGTGCCTGGAGTGAAACTGGAGGGTCCTACGAGCAGTACTTC
size: -; J: TRBJ2-5; D: TRBD1; V: TRBV2; CDR3: CASRGQGKYF; DNA: TGTGCCAGCCGAGGACAGGGAAAGTACTTC
size: few; J: TRBJ2-5; D: -; V: TRBV6-5; CDR3: CASSYNLASETQYF; DNA: TGTGCCAGCAGTTACAACCTAGCTTCTGAGACCCAGTACTTC
size: -; J: TRBJ1-2; D: -; V: TRBV7-9; CDR3: CASSLRFGDGYTF; DNA: TGTGCCAGCAGCTTAAGGTTCGGGGATGGCTACACCTTC
size: -; J: TRBJ2-7; D: TRBD2; V: TRBV7-2; CDR3: CASSLGLAVAYEQYF; DNA: TGTGCCAGCAGCTTGGGACTAGCGGTAGCCTACGAGCAGTACTTC
size: few; J: TRBJ2-5; D: -; V: TRBV6-6; CDR3: CASSYWGKETQYF; DNA: TGTGCCAGCAGTTATTGGGGGAAGGAGACCCAGTACTTC
size: -; J: TRBJ2-6; D: TRBD2; V: TRBV10-3; CDR3: CAMSSGGASGANVLTF; DNA: TGTGCCATGTCTAGCGGGGGGGCCTCTGGGGCCAACGTCCTGACTTTC
size: few; J: TRBJ2-3; D: -; V: TRBV20-1; CDR3: CSASRPVGDTQYF; DNA: TGCAGTGCTAGCCGCCCCGTGGGAGATACGCAGTATTTT
size: -; J: TRBJ2-7; D: -; V: TRBV7-2; CDR3: CASRPDTRLTYEQYF; DNA: TGTGCCAGCAGGCCCGACACTAGGCTCACCTACGAGCAGTACTTC
size: -; J: TRBJ2-5; D: TRBD1; V: TRBV7-7; CDR3: CASSAQMTGSGETQYF; DNA: TGTGCCAGCAGCGCACAAATGACAGGGTCGGGCGAGACCCAGTACTTC
size: -; J: TRBJ1-1; D: -; V: TRBV10-3; CDR3: CAISESPGVEAFF; DNA: TGTGCCATCAGTGAGAGCCCGGGAGTTGAAGCTTTCTTT
size: -; J: TRBJ1-5; D: -; V: TRBV2; CDR3: CASRPGRMSNQPQHF; DNA: TGTGCCAGCAGGCCGGGCCGGATGAGCAATCAGCCCCAGCATTTT
size: -; J: TRBJ2-1; D: -; V: TRBV9; CDR3: CASSVGVSGEQFF; DNA: TGTGCCAGCAGTGTGGGGGTGTCCGGTGAGCAGTTCTTC
size: -; J: TRBJ2-5; D: TRBD2; V: TRBV15; CDR3: CATSRERLADYNERYF; DNA: TGTGCCACCAGCAGAGAACGGCTAGCGGACTACAATGAGCGGTACTTC
size: -; J: TRBJ1-1; D: -; V: TRBV20-1; CDR3: CSARSLTTPNTEAFF; DNA: TGCAGTGCTAGGTCCTTGACGACACCGAACACTGAAGCTTTCTTT
size: -; J: TRBJ2-5; D: -; V: TRBV5-1; CDR3: CASSLDGGVVRETQYF; DNA: TGCGCCAGCAGCTTGGATGGGGGAGTCGTGAGAGAGACCCAGTACTTC
size: few; J: TRBJ2-3; D: -; V: TRBV15; CDR3: CATGLPSTDTQYF; DNA: TGTGCCACAGGACTACCAAGCACAGATACGCAGTATTTT
size: few; J: TRBJ1-2; D: -; V: TRBV20-1; CDR3: CSAPPQGSNGYTF; DNA: TGCAGTGCTCCACCCCAGGGGTCTAATGGCTACACCTTC
size: many; J: TRBJ2-1; D: -; V: TRBV5-1; CDR3: CASSLGSEQFF; DNA: TGCGCCAGCAGCTTAGGTAGTGAGCAGTTCTTC
size: -; J: TRBJ2-2; D: TRBD1; V: TRBV20-1; CDR3: CSARDSGTGVTGELFF; DNA: TGCAGTGCTAGAGACTCCGGGACAGGGGTCACCGGGGAGCTGTTTTTT
size: -; J: TRBJ1-1; D: -; V: TRBV29-1; CDR3: CSISGDTEAFF; DNA: TGCAGCATTTCGGGGGACACTGAAGCTTTCTTT
size: -; J: TRBJ2-5; D: -; V: TRBV29-1; CDR3: CSVVWGQVGGFKETQYF; DNA: TGCAGCGTTGTGTGGGGGCAGGTGGGGGGTTTTAAAGAGACCCAGTACTTC
size: once; J: TRBJ2-7; D: -; V: TRBV6-1; CDR3: CASSDVTDRQFPYEQYF; DNA: TGTGCCAGCAGCGACGTGACCGACAGACAATTCCCCTACGAGCAGTACTTC
size: -; J: TRBJ2-4; D: TRBD1; V: TRBV2; CDR3: CASGQGRNIQYF; DNA: TGTGCCAGCGGACAGGGAAGGAACATTCAGTACTTC